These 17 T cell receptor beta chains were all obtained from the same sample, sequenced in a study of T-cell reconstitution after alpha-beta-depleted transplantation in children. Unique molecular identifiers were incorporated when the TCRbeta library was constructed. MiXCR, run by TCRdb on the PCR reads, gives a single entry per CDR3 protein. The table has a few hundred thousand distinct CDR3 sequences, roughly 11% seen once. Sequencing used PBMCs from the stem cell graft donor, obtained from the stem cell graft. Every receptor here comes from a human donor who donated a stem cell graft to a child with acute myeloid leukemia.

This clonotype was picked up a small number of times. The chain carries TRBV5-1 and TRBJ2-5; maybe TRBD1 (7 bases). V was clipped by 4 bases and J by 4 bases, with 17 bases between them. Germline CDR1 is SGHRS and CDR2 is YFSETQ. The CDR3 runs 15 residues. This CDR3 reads CASSVQGDGGETQYF. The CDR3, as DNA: TGCGCCAGCAGCGTCCAGGGGGACGGGGGAGAGACCCAGTACTTC.

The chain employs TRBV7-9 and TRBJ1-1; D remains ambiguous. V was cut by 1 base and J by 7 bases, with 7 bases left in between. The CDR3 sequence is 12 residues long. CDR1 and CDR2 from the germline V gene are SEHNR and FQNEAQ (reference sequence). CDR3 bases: TGTGCCAGCAGCTTAGGGGGTTTTGAAGCTTTCTTT. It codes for CASSLGGFEAFF.

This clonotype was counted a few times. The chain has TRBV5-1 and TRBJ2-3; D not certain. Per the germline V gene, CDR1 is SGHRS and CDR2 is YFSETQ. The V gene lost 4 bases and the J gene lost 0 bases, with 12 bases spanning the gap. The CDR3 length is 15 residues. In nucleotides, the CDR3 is TGCGCCAGCAGCGGAACCCTAGGAAGCACAGATACGCAGTATTTT. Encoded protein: CASSGTLGSTDTQYF. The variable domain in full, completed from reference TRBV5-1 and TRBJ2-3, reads KAGVTQTPRYLIKTRGQQVTLSCSPISGHRSVSWYQQTPGQGLQFLFEYFSETQRNKGNFPGRFSGRQFSNSRSEMNVSTLELGDSALYLCASSGTLGSTDTQYFGPGTRLTVL.

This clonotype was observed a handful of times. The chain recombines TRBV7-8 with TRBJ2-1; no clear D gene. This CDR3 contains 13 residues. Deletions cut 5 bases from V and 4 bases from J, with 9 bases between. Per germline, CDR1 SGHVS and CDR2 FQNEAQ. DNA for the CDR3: TGTGCCAGCAGCCCCTACCCGTACAATGAGCAGTTCTTC. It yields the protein CASSPYPYNEQFF.

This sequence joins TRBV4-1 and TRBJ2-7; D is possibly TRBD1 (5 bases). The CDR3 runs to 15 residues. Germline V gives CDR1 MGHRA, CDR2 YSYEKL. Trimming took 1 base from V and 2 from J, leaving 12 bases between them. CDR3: CASSQAQGSAYEQYF. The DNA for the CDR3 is TGCGCCAGCAGCCAAGCTCAGGGCAGCGCCTACGAGCAGTACTTC.

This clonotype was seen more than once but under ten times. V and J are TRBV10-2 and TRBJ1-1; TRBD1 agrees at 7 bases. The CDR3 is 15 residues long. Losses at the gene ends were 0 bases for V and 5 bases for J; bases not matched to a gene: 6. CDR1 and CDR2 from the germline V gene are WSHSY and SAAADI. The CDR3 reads CASSESRQGRTEAFF. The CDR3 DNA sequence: TGCGCCAGCAGTGAGTCTAGACAGGGTAGGACTGAAGCTTTCTTT.

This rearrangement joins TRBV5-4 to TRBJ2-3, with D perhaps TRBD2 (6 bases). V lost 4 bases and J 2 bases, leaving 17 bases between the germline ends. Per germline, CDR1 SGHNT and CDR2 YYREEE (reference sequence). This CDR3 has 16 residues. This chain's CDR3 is CASSPGGAFTTDTQYF. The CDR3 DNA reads TGTGCCAGCAGCCCGGGCGGGGCCTTTACCACAGATACGCAGTATTTT.

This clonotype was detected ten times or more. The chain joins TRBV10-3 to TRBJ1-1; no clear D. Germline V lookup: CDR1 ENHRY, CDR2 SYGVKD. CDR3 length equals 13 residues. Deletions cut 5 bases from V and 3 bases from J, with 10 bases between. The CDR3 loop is CAISFGPDTEAFF. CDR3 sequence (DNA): TGTGCCATCAGTTTCGGACCAGACACTGAAGCTTTCTTT.

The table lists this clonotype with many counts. CDR3 loop: CASSPFWELTDTQYF. CDR3 DNA: TGTGCCAGCAGCCCCTTTTGGGAACTAACAGATACGCAGTATTTT. The J gene is TRBJ2-3, the V gene TRBV7-2; unclear D gene. The CDR3 is made up of 15 amino acids. Germline V gene data show CDR1 as SGHTA and CDR2 as FQGNSA. V lost 5 bases and J 3 bases, leaving 15 bases between the germline ends.

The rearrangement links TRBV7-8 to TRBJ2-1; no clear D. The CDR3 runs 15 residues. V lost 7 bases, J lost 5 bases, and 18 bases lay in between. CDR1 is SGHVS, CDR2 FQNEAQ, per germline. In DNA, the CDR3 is TGTGCCAGCACCCCATTGTGGGAAAACGACAATGAGCAGTTCTTC. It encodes CASTPLWENDNEQFF.

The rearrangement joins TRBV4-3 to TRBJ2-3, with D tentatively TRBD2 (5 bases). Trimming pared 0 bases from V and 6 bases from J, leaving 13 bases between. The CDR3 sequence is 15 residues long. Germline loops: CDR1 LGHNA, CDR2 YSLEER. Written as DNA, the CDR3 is TGCGCCAGCAGCCAAGACCCGGTCGGGGAGGATACGCAGTATTTT. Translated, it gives CASSQDPVGEDTQYF.

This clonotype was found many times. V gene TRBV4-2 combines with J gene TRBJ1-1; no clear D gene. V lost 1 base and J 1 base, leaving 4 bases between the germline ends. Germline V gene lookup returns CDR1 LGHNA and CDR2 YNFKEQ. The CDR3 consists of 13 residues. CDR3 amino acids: CASSQGGNTEAFF. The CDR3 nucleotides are TGTGCCAGCAGCCAAGGCGGGAACACTGAAGCTTTCTTT.

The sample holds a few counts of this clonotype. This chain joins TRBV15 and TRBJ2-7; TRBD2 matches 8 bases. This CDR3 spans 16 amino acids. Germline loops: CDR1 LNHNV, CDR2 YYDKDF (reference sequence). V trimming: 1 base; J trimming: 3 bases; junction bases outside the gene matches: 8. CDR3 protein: CATSRVGLAGNYEQYF. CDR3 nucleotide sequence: TGTGCCACCAGCAGAGTCGGGTTAGCGGGGAACTACGAGCAGTACTTC.

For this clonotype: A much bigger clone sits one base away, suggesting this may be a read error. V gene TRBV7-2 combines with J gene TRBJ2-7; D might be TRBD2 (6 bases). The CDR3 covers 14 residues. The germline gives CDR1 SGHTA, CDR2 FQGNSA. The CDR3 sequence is CASSQRGRSSEQYF. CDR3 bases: TGTGCCAGCAGCCAACGGGGGAGGTCCTCCGAGCAGTACTTC.

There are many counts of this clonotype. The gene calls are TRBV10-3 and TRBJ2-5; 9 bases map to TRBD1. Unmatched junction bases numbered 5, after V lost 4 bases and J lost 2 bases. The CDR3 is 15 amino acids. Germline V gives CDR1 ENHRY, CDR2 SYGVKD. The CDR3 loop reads CAISGAGTGQETQYF. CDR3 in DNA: TGTGCCATCAGTGGGGCAGGGACAGGGCAAGAGACCCAGTACTTC.

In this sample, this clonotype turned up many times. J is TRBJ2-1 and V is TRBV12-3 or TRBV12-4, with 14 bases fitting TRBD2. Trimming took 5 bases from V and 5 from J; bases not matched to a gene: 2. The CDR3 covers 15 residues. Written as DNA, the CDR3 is TGTGCCAGCAGTCCGACTAGCGGGGGGGACAATGAGCAGTTCTTC. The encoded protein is CASSPTSGGDNEQFF.

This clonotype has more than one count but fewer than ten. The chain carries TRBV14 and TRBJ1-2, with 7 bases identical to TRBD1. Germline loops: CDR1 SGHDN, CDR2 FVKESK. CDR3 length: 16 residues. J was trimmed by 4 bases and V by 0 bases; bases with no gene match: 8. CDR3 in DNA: TGTGCCAGCAGCCAAGATTTATTAGGGGGCGGCTATGGCTACACCTTC. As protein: CASSQDLLGGGYGYTF.